A single T cell receptor (beta chain) is shown here with its context. Its antigen is unidentified. This entry comes from a study of OX40 agonist ivuxolimab in advanced cancers. Study observations and caveats: The 0.1-3.0 mg/kg partial responders had among the lowest clonal expansion.

Deletions cut 3 bases from V and 2 bases from J, with 14 bases between. CDR1 LNHDA and CDR2 SQIVND come from the germline V gene (reference sequence). CDR3 size: 15 residues. The table came from immunoSEQ multiplex PCR; TCRdb's copy has only in-frame clones and leaves some out. This table has about 48,000 clones, about 83% appearing once. This specimen consisted of CD4+ or CD8+ T cells sorted from blood, obtained in a trial of the OX40 agonist ivuxolimab. The chain recombines TRBV19 with TRBJ2-7, with a weak D call TRBD1 (6 bases). This receptor was taken from an adult with an advanced solid tumor such as melanoma, head and neck, liver or kidney cancer. CDR3 sequence reads: CASSISWTVTYEQYF. The DNA of the CDR3 is TGTGCCAGTAGTATTAGTTGGACAGTTACCTACGAGCAGTACTTC.